The present TCR beta chain was sequenced within a study of T cells expressing NK-cell markers. Study as a whole: Each TCR beta repertoire originated in sorted T cells that were CD3+CD56+NKG2C+, CD3+CD56+NKG2C- or CD3+CD56-NKG2C+. Whole-study results and caveats: In over 5 donors, dominant CD3+CD56+NKG2C+ clonotypes ranked among the top 10 CD8+ clonotypes. Four donors likewise had their CD3+CD56-NKG2C+ fraction led by these clonotypes.

As concerns this clonotype: The antigen is not known.

Looked up from germline, CDR1 is MNHEY and CDR2 is SMNVEV (reference sequence). The CDR3 has 15 residues. A 5'RACE template switching approach incorporating UMIs was used to make TCR beta cDNA. With the 5' RACE reads reprocessed, TCRdb shows one record per CDR3 protein and no DNA. The sample table sets out 350,000 to 450,000 distinct CDR3 sequences. The V call is TRBV27, the J call TRBJ1-2; no DNA is available, so the TRBD1 call from TCRdb remains unchecked. Sequencing was done on a sample of blood T cells: a sorted CD56 or NKG2C T cell subset, CD4+ or CD8+ T cells, or bulk PBMC T cells (not recorded which). The clonotype originates from a man aged 18 to 69 in good health. The CDR3: CASSLRGQGSYGYTF.